A selection of T cell receptor beta chains follows, all from one sample in a study of regulatory T cells in long-lasting Graves disease. Each CDR3 protein is one row after TCRdb ran MiXCR on the multiplex PCR reads. The sample lists a few hundred thousand distinct CDR3 sequences, approximately 22% occurring once. Sequenced material: peripheral blood mononuclear cells (PBMCs), taken when the disease was refractory, from a patient treated with antithyroid drugs. Every receptor here comes from a female donor with Graves disease. The CDR3 runs from the conserved cysteine through the conserved F or W. The D gene is left open where the match is weak. Size tells how often a clone was seen (once, few, many) or the class of an expanded clone, and some rows leave it out.

V gene	clone size	D gene	J gene	CDR3 protein	CDR3 DNA
TRBV12-3/TRBV12-4	NA	TRBD1	TRBJ1-1	CASSFRDRGRNTEAFF	TGTGCCAGCAGTTTCCGGGACAGGGGGCGAAACACTGAAGCTTTCTTT
TRBV20-1	few	TRBD2	TRBJ2-7	CSATPAGDYEQYF	TGCAGTGCTACACCTGCGGGAGACTACGAGCAGTACTTC
TRBV29-1	few	TRBD1	TRBJ1-1	CSVEEQGEIAFF	TGCAGCGTTGAAGAACAGGGGGAAATAGCTTTCTTT
TRBV7-2	many	NA	TRBJ2-2	CASSLRVAGELFF	TGTGCCAGCAGCTTACGGGTGGCCGGGGAGCTGTTTTTT
TRBV6-1	many	NA	TRBJ2-7	CASKKNTYEQYF	TGTGCCAGCAAAAAAAACACCTACGAGCAGTACTTC
TRBV20-1	many	NA	TRBJ2-1	CSARPRTEFYNEQFF	TGCAGTGCTAGGCCTCGGACAGAATTCTACAATGAGCAGTTCTTC
TRBV20-1	NA	NA	TRBJ2-7	CSAPAPQVSYEQYF	TGCAGTGCTCCCGCCCCCCAAGTCTCCTACGAGCAGTACTTC
TRBV27	NA	TRBD2	TRBJ2-3	CASSPPGSGRGTDTQYF	TGTGCCAGCAGCCCCCCCGGTAGCGGGAGGGGCACAGATACGCAGTATTTT
TRBV6-2/TRBV6-3	NA	TRBD1	TRBJ2-7	CASSYSLGQGYEQYF	TGTGCCAGCAGTTACTCGCTAGGACAGGGCTACGAGCAGTACTTC
TRBV28	many	NA	TRBJ1-6	CASSRDRGSPLHF	TGTGCCAGCAGCAGGGACCGGGGATCACCCCTCCACTTT